This T cell receptor (beta chain) was captured in a study of shared clonotypes between healthy human individuals. Looking at the study overall: Used for every donor were three CD4 naive, three CD4 memory, two CD8 naive and one CD8 memory plate.

The table came from immunoSEQ multiplex PCR; TCRdb's copy has only in-frame clones and leaves some out. The profile covers hundreds of thousands of clones, with 73% appearing a single time and roughly 10% taken by the ten largest. The study's findings and limits: Relative to clonotypes present in all four donors, those not shared had lower generation probabilities. Of the naive CD4 clonotypes, about 5.4% were shared across several donors.

In regard to this clone: What it binds is not known.

The V gene's germline CDR1 is MNHEY and CDR2 SVGAGI. Trimming pared 5 bases from V and 0 bases from J, leaving 11 bases between. The CDR3 spans 15 residues. The chain recombines TRBV6-5 with TRBJ1-5; D not certain. This receptor was identified in a man aged 25 to 45 in good health. What was sequenced was memory CD4+ T cells sorted from blood. As to subset: CD45RA-negative fraction. The CDR3 bases are TGTGCCAGCAGTGCCATTACAGCTAGCAATCAGCCCCAGCATTTT. Its translation is CASSAITASNQPQHF.